The 5 T cell receptor beta chains given below trace back to one sample, sequenced in a study of shared clonotypes between healthy human individuals. Data came from immunoSEQ multiplex PCR; TCRdb stores just in-frame clones and leaves some out. The table lists about 800,000 clones, approximately 96% of them singletons. Terminally differentiated effector memory CD45RA+ cells were excluded by CCR7 positive selection of CD45RO-negative cells. The sample taken for sequencing was naive CD8+ T cells sorted from blood. The receptor source for this set is a young man in good health.

The V gene is TRBV15, the J gene TRBJ1-2; D is perhaps TRBD1 (5 bases). Per the germline V gene, CDR1 is LNHNV and CDR2 is YYDKDF (reference sequence). The CDR3 extends over 15 amino acids. V was clipped by 4 bases and J by 0 bases, with 12 bases between them. CDR3 DNA: TGTGCCACCAGCAAAGGGACCTCCCCTAACTATGGCTACACCTTC. It specifies CATSKGTSPNYGYTF.

This chain joins TRBV9 and TRBJ2-5; 12 nucleotides agree with TRBD2. The ends lost 3 bases at V and 2 bases at J; junction bases unmatched: 5. The CDR3 consists of 16 residues. Germline CDR1 SGDLS, CDR2 YYNGEE. The DNA of the CDR3 is TGTGCCAGCAGCGCCGGGACTAGCGGGCTTCAAGAGACCCAGTACTTC. Encoded protein: CASSAGTSGLQETQYF.

V gene TRBV27 combines with J gene TRBJ2-7; D possibly corresponds to TRBD2 (5 bases). V lost 1 base, J lost 4 bases, and 8 bases lay in between. Germline V CDR1 and CDR2: MNHEY, SMNVEV (reference sequence). The CDR3 runs to 13 residues. DNA of the CDR3: TGTGCCAGCAGTTTATGGGCGGGTTACGAGCAGTACTTC. This encodes CASSLWAGYEQYF.

This clone has more than one count but fewer than ten. The chain joins TRBV21-1 to TRBJ2-1. TRBV21-1 is a recognized pseudogene. The CDR3 is 13 residues long. The chain's CDR3 is CASSKGTLPKGFF. CDR3 coding DNA: TGTGCCAGCAGCAAAGGCACACTTCCCAAAGGGTTCTTC.

V gene TRBV11-2 combines with J gene TRBJ2-6, with D perhaps TRBD1 or TRBD2 (5 bases each). The CDR3 extends over 16 amino acids. Germline CDR1 reads SGHAT; CDR2 reads FQNNGV. The V gene lost 5 bases and the J gene lost 4 bases, with 15 bases spanning the gap. This CDR3 reads CASSPTPGTGANVLTF. For the CDR3, the DNA is TGTGCCAGCAGCCCCACGCCGGGGACCGGGGCCAACGTCCTGACTTTC.